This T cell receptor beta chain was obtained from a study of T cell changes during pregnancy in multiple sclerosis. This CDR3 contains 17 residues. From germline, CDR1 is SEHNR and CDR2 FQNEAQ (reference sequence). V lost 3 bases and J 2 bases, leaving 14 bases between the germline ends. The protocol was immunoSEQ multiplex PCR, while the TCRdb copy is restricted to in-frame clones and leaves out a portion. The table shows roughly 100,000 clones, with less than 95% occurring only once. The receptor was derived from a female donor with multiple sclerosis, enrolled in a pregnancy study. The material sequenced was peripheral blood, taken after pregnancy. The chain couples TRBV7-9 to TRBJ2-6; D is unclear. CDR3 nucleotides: TGTGCCAGCAGCTTTCAGGCAGGCCCCCCTGGGGCCAACGTCCTGACTTTC. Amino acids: CASSFQAGPPGANVLTF.